This T cell receptor (beta chain) was retrieved from a study of T cell responses to AZD1222 COVID-19 vaccine. Study findings and constraints: Mostly white British, mostly female donors; authors suggested clonal diversity may be underestimated. Once two AZD1222 doses were given, Spike-specific TCR breadth and depth went up. Repertoire sampling was restricted to post-peak T cell response timepoints.

The table lists this clone with a count of one. No antigen is known for it. There are 16 residues in the CDR3. V lost 6 bases, J lost 1 base, and 9 bases stayed unmatched. Germline V gene data show CDR1 as SGHAT and CDR2 as FQNNGV. TCRdb keeps only in-frame clones here, not all; method: immunoSEQ multiplex PCR. The sample yields about 150,000 clones, roughly nine tenths seen once. Here the sequenced sample was peripheral blood, taken on day 0 of AZD1222 vaccination. This receptor was obtained from an adult in good health. The chain uses TRBV11-2 and TRBJ2-3; 8 bases are a match to TRBD2. The CDR3 here is CASSLQIGRGTDTQYF. The CDR3, as DNA: TGTGCCAGCAGTCTACAAATCGGGAGGGGCACAGATACGCAGTATTTT.